This TCR beta chain was captured in a study of human T cells and chemical hapten exposure. Study overall: Readings were taken at 6 days from patch tests that had applied 0.01% DPC to the upper back.

Each CDR3 protein gets one entry after TCRdb re-called the RACE reads with MiXCR. This repertoire shows some 96,000 distinct CDR3 sequences, about 9% found once; its top ten account for approximately 1.9%. Time point described: patch test 2, 6 weeks after DPC sensitization. Treatment indicated: therapeutic diphenylcyclopropenone sensitization with weekly scalp DPC. Germline V gene data show CDR1 as LGHNA and CDR2 as YSLEER. The CDR3 totals 17 residues. Unmatched junction bases numbered 12, after V lost 2 bases and J lost 7 bases. This clonotype was detected ten times or more. The antigen is unknown. Study findings and constraints: Significantly more large CDR3 similarity clusters arose among expanded TCRs than among controls. TCRs exceeding 1 in 1000 frequency stayed unchanged with DPC sensitization. Alopecia in all donors means immunity may differ from healthy individuals.

The chain combines TRBV4-3 with TRBJ2-1, with TRBD2 identical over 9 bases. The receptor's source is a woman aged 40-49 years with alopecia areata. Some clones in this sample may be carry-over from other donors' samples. The specimen comprised whole blood, sampled in connection with sensitization to the hapten diphenylcyclopropenone (DPC). CDR3 in amino acids: CASSQNRASGVNNEQFF. As DNA, the CDR3 is TGCGCCAGCAGCCAAAATAGGGCTAGCGGGGTTAATAATGAGCAGTTCTTC.